The source of this TCR beta chain is a study of CD8 T cells in ankylosing spondylitis. Quantitative molecular-barcoded 5'-RACE generated the TCR beta libraries. MiXCR, run by TCRdb on the 5' RACE reads, gives a single entry per CDR3 protein. Of some 220,000 distinct CDR3 sequences listed, about 7% are singletons. This clonotype was picked up a small number of times. The antigen is undetermined. Study-wide results and caveats: Disease-linked clones reportedly concentrated significantly in matched ankylosing spondylitis synovial fluid. There was a TCR beta motif, made of 7 or 8 highly homologous variants, that appeared characteristic of ankylosing spondylitis blood. In reactive arthritis synovial fluid and blood, some motif variants had been reported before. Disease-linked clones bore a CD8+ phenotype and were relatively rare in peripheral blood.

CDR1 and CDR2 (germline): SGHRS, YFSETQ. The CDR3 contains 12 residues. Between the trimmed V and J ends, which lost 1 base and 7 bases, there was a span of 9 bases. The specimen was blood, either unsorted or a sorted T cell fraction (not recorded which). The source is a male donor with ankylosing spondylitis. The chain employs TRBV5-1 and TRBJ2-7; the D gene is possibly TRBD1 (6 bases). The DNA of the CDR3 is TGCGCCAGCAGCTTGTTGCAGGGGGAGCAGTACTTC. This gives the protein CASSLLQGEQYF.